The 8 T cell receptor beta chains listed next were all sequenced from one sample in a study of tumor and adjacent non-tumor tissue in lung cancer. This sample's RNA came from whole unsorted tissue. Three rounds of nested PCR, following a modified ARM-PCR protocol, produced the TCRbeta library. MiXCR was run by TCRdb on the multiplex PCR reads, yielding one entry per CDR3 protein. Counted here are more than 95,000 distinct CDR3 sequences, approximately 66% occurring once; the ten biggest clones make up over 10%. Sequences were obtained from lung tumor tissue. These receptors all come from a man aged 30 to 45 with non-small cell lung cancer.

Turning to this clonotype: Just one base apart from a much larger clone, this may be a read error. The J gene is TRBJ2-7, the V gene TRBV4-3; 7 bases agree with TRBD1. The germline V gene encodes CDR1 LGHNA and CDR2 YSLEER. This CDR3 has 13 residues. The CDR3 DNA sequence: TGCGCCAGCAGTCGAACCCGGACAGAACCGACAGGGTTC. This sequence encodes CASSRTRTEPTGF.

This clonotype was seen only a few times. A clone one base away is much larger, so this may be a read error. The chain carries TRBV5-6 and TRBJ2-1; D is unclear. CDR1 and CDR2 from the germline V gene are SGHDT and YYEEEE. The CDR3 has 14 amino acids. V lost 5 bases and J lost 7, with 16 bases in between. CDR3 bases: TGTGCCAGCAGTTTAATCTTCAAGAGAAATGAGCAGTTCTTC. It codes for CASSLIFKRNEQFF.

In regard to this clonotype: This may arise from a read error, as a much more abundant clone is one base away. The rearrangement joins TRBV12-3 or TRBV12-4 to TRBJ2-3, with D perhaps being TRBD1 or TRBD2 (6 bases each). The CDR3 is 15 residues long. Trimming pared 3 bases from V and 4 bases from J, leaving 14 bases between. CDR3 sequence reads: CASSFGGRRADTQYF. Here the CDR3 DNA reads TGTGCCAGCAGTTTTGGGGGGCGCCGCGCAGATACGCAGTATTTT.

This clonotype came up once. A much larger clone differs by one base, so this may be a read error. The genes are TRBV20-1 and TRBJ2-1; 7 positions match TRBD2. Unmatched junction bases numbered 8, after V lost 6 bases and J lost 3 bases. Per germline, CDR1 DFQATT and CDR2 SNEGSKA (reference sequence). The CDR3 covers 14 residues. CDR3 in DNA: TGCAGTGCGAGGCGGGGGATCGGCTACAATGAGCAGTTCTTC. Its translation: CSARRGIGYNEQFF.

A word on this clonotype: The CDR3 does not end in the conserved phenylalanine or tryptophan, so this is likely a read error. The rearrangement uses TRBV6-6 and TRBJ2-5; D is unresolved. The germline CDR1 and CDR2 sequences are MNHNY and SVGAGI (reference sequence). This CDR3 is built from 14 residues. V lost 7 bases and J 5 bases, leaving 17 bases between the germline ends. CDR3 in DNA: TGTGCCAGCACCTCGGAGCTCGAGTGGGAGACCCAGTACTTA. Translating gives CASTSELEWETQYL.

Points on this clonotype: At one of its ends the junction is not consistent with the germline gene, which may arise from a read error. The rearrangement links TRBV29-1 to TRBJ2-3; a possible D gene is TRBD2 (5 bases). CDR1 is SQVTM and CDR2 is ANQGSEA in the germline V gene. The CDR3 totals 12 residues. The CDR3 DNA reads as TGCAACGTTAGGACTGGCACAGATACGCAGTATTTT. Translation gives CNVRTGTDTQYF.

This clonotype has more than one count but fewer than ten. With a much larger clone just one base away, this may be a read error. J is TRBJ2-3 and V is TRBV6-2 or TRBV6-3, with TRBD1 identical over 7 bases. The CDR3 has 17 residues. Germline V lookup: CDR1 MNHEY, CDR2 SVGEGT. Here the CDR3 reads CASSYSRGTGDTDMQYF. DNA for the CDR3: TGTGCCAGCAGTTACTCGAGAGGCACAGGGGACACAGATATGCAGTATTTT.

This clonotype showed up just once. This chain links TRBV6-7 with TRBJ1-5; no definite D call. TRBV6-7 is noted as an ORF with a role that remains uncertain. Trimming stripped 0 bases from V and 1 base from J, with 16 bases between. CDR3 size: 18 residues. The CDR3 nucleotides are TGTGCCAGCAGTTACTCGAGGAAAGGAGACTCCAGCAATCAGCCCCAGCATTTT. It specifies CASSYSRKGDSSNQPQHF.